This T cell receptor (beta chain) came from a study of T cell clonality in common variable immunodeficiency. Ten or more counts support this clone. Its antigen remains unidentified. The CDR3 extends 3 residues past the end of the read, so its final part is completed from the germline J gene. Most patients and controls had Caucasian heritage. Overall study findings and caveats: Authors noted CVID clonality's cause needs subpopulation repertoire sequencing. In common variable immunodeficiency, TCR beta chains reportedly carried fewer deletions and N-nucleotide insertions. Fewer TCRbeta clones were shared among CVID subjects than controls. TCRbeta clonality was increased in CVID versus healthy controls.

Germline CDR1 WNHNN, CDR2 SYGVQD (reference sequence). The CDR3 totals 13 residues. Unmatched junction bases numbered 1, after V lost 2 bases and J lost 3 bases. The assay was immunoSEQ multiplex PCR, and TCRdb's table has in-frame clones only and misses some. The data show approximately 29,000 clones, none appearing only once, with around 3% held by the ten largest. Sequencing was carried out using peripheral blood mononuclear cells. The V gene is TRBV10-1, the J gene TRBJ2-7; TRBD2 matches 7 bases. This clonotype was sampled from a human donor with common variable immunodeficiency. The part of the CDR3 DNA that was read is TGCGCCAGCAGTGAGGGACTAGGCTACGAG. It codes for CASSEGLGYE. The full CDR3 protein is CASSEGLGYEQYF.